A single sample gave rise to the 4 T cell receptor beta chains below, sequenced in a study of blood T cell repertoires in COVID-19. Clones were sequenced by immunoSEQ multiplex PCR, and TCRdb holds only the in-frame ones, with some missing. The table has roughly 480,000 clones, 85% to 90% seen once. The sequencing sample was made of peripheral blood. All receptors derive from a man aged 18-30 years with COVID-19, enrolled during active disease.

The chain is built from TRBV28 and TRBJ2-6; 7 bases line up with TRBD1. CDR3 length: 15 amino acids. Germline CDR1 and CDR2: MDHEN and SYDVKM. Unmatched junction bases numbered 3, after V lost 6 bases and J lost 1 base. Here the CDR3 DNA reads TGTGCCAGCAGCTACAGGGGTTCTGGGGCCAACGTCCTGACTTTC. Its translation: CASSYRGSGANVLTF.

Written as DNA, the CDR3 is TGTGCCAGTAGTACTCCCGGGGGGGCGGGCGAGCAGTACTTC. Protein sequence: CASSTPGGAGEQYF. The J gene is TRBJ2-7, the V gene TRBV19; 8 bases map to TRBD2. V lost 4 bases and J lost 6; bases outside the gene matches: 8. Germline V gene data show CDR1 as LNHDA and CDR2 as SQIVND (reference sequence). The CDR3 consists of 14 residues. Drawing the rest from reference TRBV19 and TRBJ2-7, the complete variable domain is DGGITQSPKYLFRKEGQNVTLSCEQNLNHDAMYWYRQDPGQGLRLIYYSQIVNDFQKGDIAEGYSVSREKKESFPLTVTSAQKNPTAFYLCASSTPGGAGEQYFGPGTRLTVT.

The chain has TRBV6-5 and TRBJ1-6; D call uncertain. Trimming cost V 6 bases and J 8 bases, with 17 bases left between them. Germline-derived CDR1 and CDR2 are MNHEY and SVGAGI. This CDR3 has 15 residues. CDR3 sequence: CASSSQAAGYSPLHF. The CDR3 DNA sequence: TGTGCCAGCAGCTCCCAGGCAGCCGGATATTCACCCCTCCACTTT.

The chain combines TRBV5-1 with TRBJ1-1; possibly TRBD1 for D (6 bases). CDR1 and CDR2 from the germline V gene are SGHRS and YFSETQ. This CDR3 is built from 16 residues. The V and J ends lost 2 bases and 1 base respectively, with 15 bases between them. CDR3 in DNA: TGCGCCAGCAGCTTTTACGAACAGGGCGGGAACACTGAAGCTTTCTTT. It is translated as CASSFYEQGGNTEAFF.